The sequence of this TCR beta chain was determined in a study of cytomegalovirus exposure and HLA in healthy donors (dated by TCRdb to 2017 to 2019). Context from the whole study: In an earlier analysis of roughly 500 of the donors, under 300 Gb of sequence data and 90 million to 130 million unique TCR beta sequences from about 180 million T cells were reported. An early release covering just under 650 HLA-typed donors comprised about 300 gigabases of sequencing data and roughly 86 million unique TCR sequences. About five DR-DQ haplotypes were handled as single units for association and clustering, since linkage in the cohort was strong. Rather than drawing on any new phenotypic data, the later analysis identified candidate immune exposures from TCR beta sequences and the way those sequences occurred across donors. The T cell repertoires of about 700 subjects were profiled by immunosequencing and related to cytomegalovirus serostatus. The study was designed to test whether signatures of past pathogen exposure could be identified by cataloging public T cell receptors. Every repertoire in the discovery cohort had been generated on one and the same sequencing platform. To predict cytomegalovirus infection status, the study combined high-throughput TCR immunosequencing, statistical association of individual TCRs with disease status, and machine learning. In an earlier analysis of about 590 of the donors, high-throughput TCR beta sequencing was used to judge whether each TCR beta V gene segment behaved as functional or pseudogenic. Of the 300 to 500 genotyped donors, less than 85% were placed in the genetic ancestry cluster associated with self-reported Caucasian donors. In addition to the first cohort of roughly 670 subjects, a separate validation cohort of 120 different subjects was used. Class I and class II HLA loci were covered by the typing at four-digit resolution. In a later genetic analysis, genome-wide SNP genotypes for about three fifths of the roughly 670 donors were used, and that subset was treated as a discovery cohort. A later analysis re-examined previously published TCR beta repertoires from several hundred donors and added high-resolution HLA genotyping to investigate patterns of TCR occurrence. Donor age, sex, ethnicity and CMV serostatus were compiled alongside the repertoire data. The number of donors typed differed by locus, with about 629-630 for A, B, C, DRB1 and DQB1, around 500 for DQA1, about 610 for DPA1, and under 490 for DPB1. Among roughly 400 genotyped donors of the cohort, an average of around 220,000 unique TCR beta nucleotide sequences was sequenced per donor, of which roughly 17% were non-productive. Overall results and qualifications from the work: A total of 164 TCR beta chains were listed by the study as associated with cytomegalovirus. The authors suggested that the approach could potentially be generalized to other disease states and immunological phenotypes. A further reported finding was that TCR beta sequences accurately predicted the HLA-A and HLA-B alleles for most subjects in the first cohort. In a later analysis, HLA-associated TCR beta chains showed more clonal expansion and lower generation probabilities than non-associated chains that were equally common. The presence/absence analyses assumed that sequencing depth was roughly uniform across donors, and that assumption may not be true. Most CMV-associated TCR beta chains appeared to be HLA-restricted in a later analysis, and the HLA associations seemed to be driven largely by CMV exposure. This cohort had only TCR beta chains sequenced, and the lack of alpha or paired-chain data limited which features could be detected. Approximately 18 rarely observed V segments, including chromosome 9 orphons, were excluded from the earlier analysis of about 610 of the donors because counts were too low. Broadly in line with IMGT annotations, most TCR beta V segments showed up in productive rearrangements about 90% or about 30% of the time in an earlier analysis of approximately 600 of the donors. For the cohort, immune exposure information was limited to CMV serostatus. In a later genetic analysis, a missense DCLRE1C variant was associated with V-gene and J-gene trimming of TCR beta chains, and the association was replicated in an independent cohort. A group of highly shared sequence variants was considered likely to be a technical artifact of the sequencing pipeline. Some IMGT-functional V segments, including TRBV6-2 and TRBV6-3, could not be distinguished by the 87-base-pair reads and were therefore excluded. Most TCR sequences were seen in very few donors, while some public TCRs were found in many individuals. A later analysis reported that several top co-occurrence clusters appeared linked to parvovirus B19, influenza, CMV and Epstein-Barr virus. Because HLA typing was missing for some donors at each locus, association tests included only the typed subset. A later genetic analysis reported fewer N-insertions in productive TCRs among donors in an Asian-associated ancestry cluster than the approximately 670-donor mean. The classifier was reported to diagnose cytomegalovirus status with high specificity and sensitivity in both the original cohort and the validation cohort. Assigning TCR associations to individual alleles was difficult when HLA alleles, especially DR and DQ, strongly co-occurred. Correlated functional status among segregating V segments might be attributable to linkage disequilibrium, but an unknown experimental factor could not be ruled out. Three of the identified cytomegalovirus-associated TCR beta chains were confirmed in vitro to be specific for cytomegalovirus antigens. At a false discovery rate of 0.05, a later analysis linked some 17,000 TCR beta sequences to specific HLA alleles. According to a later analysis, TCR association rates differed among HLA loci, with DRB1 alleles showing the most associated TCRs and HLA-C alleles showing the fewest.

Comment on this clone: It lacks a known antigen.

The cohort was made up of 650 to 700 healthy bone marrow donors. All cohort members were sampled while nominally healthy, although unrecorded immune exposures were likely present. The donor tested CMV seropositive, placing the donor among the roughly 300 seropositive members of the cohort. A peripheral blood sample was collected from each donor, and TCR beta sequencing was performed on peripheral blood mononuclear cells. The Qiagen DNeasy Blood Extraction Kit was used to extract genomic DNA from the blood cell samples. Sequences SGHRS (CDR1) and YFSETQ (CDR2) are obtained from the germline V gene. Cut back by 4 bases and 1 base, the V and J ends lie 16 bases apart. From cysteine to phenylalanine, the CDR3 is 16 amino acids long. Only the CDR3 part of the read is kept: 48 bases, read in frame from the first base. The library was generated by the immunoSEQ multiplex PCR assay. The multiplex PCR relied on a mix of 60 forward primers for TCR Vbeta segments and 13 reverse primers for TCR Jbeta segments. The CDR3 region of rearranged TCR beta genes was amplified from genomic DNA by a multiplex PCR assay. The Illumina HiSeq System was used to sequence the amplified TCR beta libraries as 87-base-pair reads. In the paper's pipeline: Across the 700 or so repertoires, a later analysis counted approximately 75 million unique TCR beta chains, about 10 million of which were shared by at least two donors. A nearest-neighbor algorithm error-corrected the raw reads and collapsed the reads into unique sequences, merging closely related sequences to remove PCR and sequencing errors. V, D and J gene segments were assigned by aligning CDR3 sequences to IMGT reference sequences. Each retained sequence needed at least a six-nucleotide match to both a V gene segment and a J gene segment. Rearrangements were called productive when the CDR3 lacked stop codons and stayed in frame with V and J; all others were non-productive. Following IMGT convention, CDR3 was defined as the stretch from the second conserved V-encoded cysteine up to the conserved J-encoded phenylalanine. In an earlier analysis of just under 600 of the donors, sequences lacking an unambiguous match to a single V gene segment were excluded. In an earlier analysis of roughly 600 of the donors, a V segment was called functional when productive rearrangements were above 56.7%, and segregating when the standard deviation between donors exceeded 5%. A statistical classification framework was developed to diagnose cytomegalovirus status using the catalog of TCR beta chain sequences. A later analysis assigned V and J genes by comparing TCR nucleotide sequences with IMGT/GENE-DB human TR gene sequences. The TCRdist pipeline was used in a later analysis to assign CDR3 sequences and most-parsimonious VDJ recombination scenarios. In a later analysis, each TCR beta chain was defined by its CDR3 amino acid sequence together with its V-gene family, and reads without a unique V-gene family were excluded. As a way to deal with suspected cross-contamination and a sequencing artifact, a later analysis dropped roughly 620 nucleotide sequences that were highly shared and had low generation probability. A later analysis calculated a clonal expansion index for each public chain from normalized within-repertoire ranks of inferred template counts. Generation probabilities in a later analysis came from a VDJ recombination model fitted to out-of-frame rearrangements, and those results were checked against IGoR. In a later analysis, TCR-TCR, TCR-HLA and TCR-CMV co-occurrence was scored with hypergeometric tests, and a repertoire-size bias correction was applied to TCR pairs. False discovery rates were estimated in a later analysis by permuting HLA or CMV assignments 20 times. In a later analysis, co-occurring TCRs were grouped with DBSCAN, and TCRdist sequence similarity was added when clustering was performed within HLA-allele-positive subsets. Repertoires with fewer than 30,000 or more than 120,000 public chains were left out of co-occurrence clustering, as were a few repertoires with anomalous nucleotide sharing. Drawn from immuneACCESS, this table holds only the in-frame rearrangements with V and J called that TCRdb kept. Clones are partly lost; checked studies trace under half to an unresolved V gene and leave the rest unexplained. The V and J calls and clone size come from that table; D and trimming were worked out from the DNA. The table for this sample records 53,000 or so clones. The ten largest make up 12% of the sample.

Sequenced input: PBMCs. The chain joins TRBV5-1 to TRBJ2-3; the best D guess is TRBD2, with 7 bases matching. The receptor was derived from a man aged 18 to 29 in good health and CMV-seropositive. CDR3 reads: CASSVLAEGGTDTQYF. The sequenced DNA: TGCGCCAGCAGCGTTCTAGCGGAGGGGGGCACAGATACGCAGTATTTT. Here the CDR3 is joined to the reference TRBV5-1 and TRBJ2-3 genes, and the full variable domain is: KAGVTQTPRYLIKTRGQQVTLSCSPISGHRSVSWYQQTPGQGLQFLFEYFSETQRNKGNFPGRFSGRQFSNSRSEMNVSTLELGDSALYLCASSVLAEGGTDTQYFGPGTRLTVL.